This T cell receptor (beta chain) was sequenced in a study of T-cell memory formation after mild COVID-19. CDR3 length: 14 amino acids. V shed 7 bases and J shed 6 bases, with 16 bases lying between them. TCRdb independently ran MiXCR on the 5' RACE reads; one entry per CDR3 protein. Here the sample spans 70,000 to 95,000 distinct CDR3 sequences, 9.5% to 15% being singletons. The sequencing input was PBMCs or a T cell subset sorted from them (not recorded which). The V call is TRBV12-3 or TRBV12-4, the J call TRBJ1-5, with D possibly being TRBD1 (6 bases). The source of this sequence is a man aged 18 to 29 who had mild COVID-19 (a few samples of this study predate the infection). Cell type and time point are not known. CDR3 amino acids: CASTIGGASQPQHF. In DNA form, the CDR3 reads TGTGCCAGCACTATTGGGGGGGCTAGTCAGCCCCAGCATTTT.